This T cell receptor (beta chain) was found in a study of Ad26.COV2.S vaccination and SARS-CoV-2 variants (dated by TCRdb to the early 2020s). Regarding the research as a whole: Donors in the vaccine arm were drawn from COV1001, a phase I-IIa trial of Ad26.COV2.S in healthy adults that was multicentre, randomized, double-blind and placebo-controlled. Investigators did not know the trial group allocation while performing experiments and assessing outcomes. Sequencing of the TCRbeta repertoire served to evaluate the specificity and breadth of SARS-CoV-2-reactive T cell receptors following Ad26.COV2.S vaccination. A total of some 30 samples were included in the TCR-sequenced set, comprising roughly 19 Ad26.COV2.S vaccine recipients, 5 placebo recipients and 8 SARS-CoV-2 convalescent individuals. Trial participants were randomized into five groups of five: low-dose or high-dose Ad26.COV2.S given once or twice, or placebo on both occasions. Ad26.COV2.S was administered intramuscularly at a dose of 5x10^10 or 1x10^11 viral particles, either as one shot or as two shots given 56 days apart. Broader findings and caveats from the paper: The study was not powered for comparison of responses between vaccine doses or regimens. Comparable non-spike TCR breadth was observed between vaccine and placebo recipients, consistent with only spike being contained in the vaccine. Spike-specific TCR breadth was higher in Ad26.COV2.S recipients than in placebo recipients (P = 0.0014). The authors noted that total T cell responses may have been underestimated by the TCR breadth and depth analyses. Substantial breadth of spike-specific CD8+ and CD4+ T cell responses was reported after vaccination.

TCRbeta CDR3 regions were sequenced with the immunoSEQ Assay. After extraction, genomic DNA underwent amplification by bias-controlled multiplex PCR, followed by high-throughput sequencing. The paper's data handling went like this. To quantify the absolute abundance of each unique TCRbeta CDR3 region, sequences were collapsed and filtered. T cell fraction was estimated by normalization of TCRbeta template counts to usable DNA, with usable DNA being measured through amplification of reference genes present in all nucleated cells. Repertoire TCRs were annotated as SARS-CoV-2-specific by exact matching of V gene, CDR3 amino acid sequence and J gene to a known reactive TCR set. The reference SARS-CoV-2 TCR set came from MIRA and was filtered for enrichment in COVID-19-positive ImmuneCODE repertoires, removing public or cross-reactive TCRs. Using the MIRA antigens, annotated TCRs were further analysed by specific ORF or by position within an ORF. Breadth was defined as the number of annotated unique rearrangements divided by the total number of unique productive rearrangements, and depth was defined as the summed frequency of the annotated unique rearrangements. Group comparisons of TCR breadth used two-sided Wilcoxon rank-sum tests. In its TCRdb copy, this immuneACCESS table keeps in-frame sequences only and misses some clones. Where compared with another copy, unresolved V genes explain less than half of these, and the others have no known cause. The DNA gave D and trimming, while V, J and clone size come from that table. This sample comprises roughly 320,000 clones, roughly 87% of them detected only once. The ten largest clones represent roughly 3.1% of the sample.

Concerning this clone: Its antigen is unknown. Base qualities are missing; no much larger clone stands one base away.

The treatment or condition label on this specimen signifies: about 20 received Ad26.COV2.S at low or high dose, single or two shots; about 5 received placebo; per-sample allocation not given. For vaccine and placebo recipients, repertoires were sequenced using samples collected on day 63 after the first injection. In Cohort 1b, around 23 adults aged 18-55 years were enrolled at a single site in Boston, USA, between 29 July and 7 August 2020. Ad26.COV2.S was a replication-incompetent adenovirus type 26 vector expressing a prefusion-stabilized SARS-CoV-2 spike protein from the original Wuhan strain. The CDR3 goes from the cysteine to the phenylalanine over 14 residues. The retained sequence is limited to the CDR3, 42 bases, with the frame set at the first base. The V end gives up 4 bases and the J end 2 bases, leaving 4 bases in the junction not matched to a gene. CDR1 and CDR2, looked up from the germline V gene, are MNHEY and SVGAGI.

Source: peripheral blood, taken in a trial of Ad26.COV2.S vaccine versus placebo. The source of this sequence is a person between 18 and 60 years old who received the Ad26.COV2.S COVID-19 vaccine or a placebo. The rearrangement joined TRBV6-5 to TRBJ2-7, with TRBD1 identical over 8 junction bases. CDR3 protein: CASSFDRGTYEQYF. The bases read TGTGCCAGCAGTTTTGACAGGGGCACCTACGAGCAGTACTTC.